Each of the 20 T cell receptor beta chains below was sequenced from the same sample in a study of blood T cells in healthy people across ages. Primed by a sample-barcoded 5' primer and a J-beta primer mix, a second PCR proceeded for about 7 to 11 cycles. Each CDR3 protein gets one entry after TCRdb re-called the 5' RACE reads with MiXCR. The data hold about 640,000 distinct CDR3 sequences, with roughly three fifths observed a single time. The source material was blood. The receptors were gathered from a man in his sixties in good health.

This clonotype was found once. At one end the junction does not follow the germline gene, possibly because of a read error. The genes are TRBV11-2 and TRBJ2-5, with TRBD2 matching over 9 bases. CDR1 and CDR2 from the germline V gene are SGHAT and FQNNGV. The CDR3 is made up of 17 amino acids. CDR3 DNA sequence: TGTGCCTGCAGCGTAGGGTCCAGCGGGGGGTACCAAGAGACCCAGTACTTC. Protein: CACSVGSSGGYQETQYF. Variable domain in full (rest from reference TRBV11-2 and TRBJ2-5): EAGVAQSPRYKIIEKRQSVAFWCNPISGHATLYWYQQILGQGPKLLIQFQNNGVVDDSQLPKDRFSAERLKGVDSTLKIQPAKLEDSAVYLCACSVGSSGGYQETQYFGPGTRLLVL.

The chain employs TRBV3-1 and TRBJ2-2, with 12 nucleotides matching TRBD1. Germline V gives CDR1 LGHDT, CDR2 YNNKEL (reference sequence). The CDR3 covers 17 residues. J lost 4 bases, V lost 4 bases, and 7 bases had no gene match. The chain's CDR3 is CASSPGTGGAGTGELFF. The CDR3 nucleotides read TGTGCCAGCAGCCCCGGGACAGGGGGCGCGGGCACCGGGGAGCTGTTTTTT. The full variable domain, with the rest looked up from reference TRBV3-1 and TRBJ2-2, is DTAVSQTPKYLVTQMGNDKSIKCEQNLGHDTMYWYKQDSKKFLKIMFSYNNKELIINETVPNRFSPKSPDKAHLNLHINSLELGDSAVYFCASSPGTGGAGTGELFFGEGSRLTVL.

V is TRBV25-1 and J is TRBJ1-6; possible D gene TRBD1, 5 bases. Trimming cost V 1 base and J 8 bases, with 18 bases left between them. The CDR3 is 17 residues long. Germline V lookup: CDR1 MGHDK, CDR2 SYGVNS. CDR3 sequence: CASSELGGSLPDSPLHF. Here the CDR3 DNA reads TGTGCCAGCAGTGAATTGGGGGGGAGTCTTCCGGATTCACCCCTCCACTTT. Filled out from reference TRBV25-1 and TRBJ1-6, the complete variable domain reads EADIYQTPRYLVIGTGKKITLECSQTMGHDKMYWYQQDPGMELHLIHYSYGVNSTEKGDLSSESTVSRIRTEHFPLTLESARPSHTSQYLCASSELGGSLPDSPLHFGNGTRLTVT.

V gene TRBV29-1 combines with J gene TRBJ2-1; the D is unclear. This CDR3 comprises 11 residues. Trimming left V 7 bases short and J 6 bases short, with 10 bases between. Germline V gives CDR1 SQVTM, CDR2 ANQGSEA. Written as DNA, the CDR3 is TGCAGCGGGAGAAAAGTCAATGAGCAGTTCTTC. Protein sequence: CSGRKVNEQFF.

The chain has TRBV15 and TRBJ2-1, with D uncertain. The CDR3 sequence is 15 residues long. Germline assignment: CDR1 LNHNV and CDR2 YYDKDF (reference sequence). The ends were cut back, 5 bases at V and 3 bases at J, with 14 bases in the middle. CDR3 residues: CATSPPLGNYNEQFF. In nucleotides, the CDR3 is TGTGCCACCAGCCCCCCGTTAGGGAACTACAATGAGCAGTTCTTC.

On this clonotype itself: The junction departs from the called germline gene at one end, perhaps through a read error. The J gene is TRBJ1-1, the V gene TRBV7-2; maybe TRBD1 (6 bases). There are 19 residues in the CDR3. The germline V gene encodes CDR1 SGHTA and CDR2 FQGNSA. For the CDR3, the DNA is TGTGCCAGCAGCTTAGCCCTTTTGACAGGCCGTTTCGACACTACTGGAGCTTTCTTT. Translating it yields CASSLALLTGRFDTTGAFF.

This clonotype has just a few counts. V and J are TRBV29-1 and TRBJ2-7, with 13 nucleotides matching TRBD2. The J segment lost 1 base and the V segment lost 5 bases, leaving 2 bases of the junction unmatched. The CDR3 has 14 residues. Germline CDR1 reads SQVTM; CDR2 reads ANQGSEA. This CDR3 reads CSVTLAGGSYEQYF. The CDR3 coding sequence is TGCAGCGTTACACTAGCGGGGGGGTCCTACGAGCAGTACTTC.

The count of this clonotype is one. The CDR3 DNA reads TGCGCCAGCAGCTATAACATACCGGGACAGGGGGCCCTCGAGCAGTACTTC. This translates into CASSYNIPGQGALEQYF. This chain links TRBV5-1 with TRBJ2-4, with 12 bases matching TRBD1. The end of the DNA aligns better with TRBJ2-7, so the J call may be wrong. The CDR3 is made up of 17 amino acids. CDR1 and CDR2 (germline): SGHRS, YFSETQ.

The chain joins TRBV9 to TRBJ1-2; TRBD1 is a possible D gene (5 bases). Trimming cost V 1 base and J 12 bases, with 19 bases left between them. From germline, CDR1 is SGDLS and CDR2 YYNGEE. CDR3 length: 14 residues. CDR3 sequence reads: CASSVSGMRGIHTF. The CDR3 DNA follows: TGTGCCAGCAGCGTATCAGGGATGAGGGGCATCCACACCTTC. The variable domain in full, with the rest retrieved from reference TRBV9 and TRBJ1-2, is DSGVTQTPKHLITATGQRVTLRCSPRSGDLSVYWYQQSLDQGLQFLIQYYNGEERAKGNILERFSAQQFPDLHSELNLSSLELGDSALYFCASSVSGMRGIHTFGSGTRLTVV.

This chain connects TRBV3-1 to TRBJ1-1; 8 bases match TRBD1. The germline CDR1 and CDR2 sequences are LGHDT and YNNKEL (reference sequence). This CDR3 comprises 15 residues. With V trimmed by 5 bases and J by 5 bases, 10 bases remained unmatched. CDR3 sequence: CASSARTGLRTEAFF. DNA of the CDR3: TGTGCCAGCAGCGCTCGGACAGGGCTGAGGACTGAAGCTTTCTTT.

V is TRBV10-3 and J is TRBJ2-5; TRBD1 aligns across 10 bases. Losses at the gene ends were 6 bases for V and 3 bases for J; bases not matched to a gene: 1. The germline gives CDR1 ENHRY, CDR2 SYGVKD. This CDR3 is 13 amino acids long. CDR3 coding DNA: TGTGCCATCAGGGGACAGGGGAAAGAGACCCAGTACTTC. Translated, it gives CAIRGQGKETQYF.

This sequence joins TRBV20-1 and TRBJ2-7; TRBD2 aligns across 7 bases. CDR3 size: 13 residues. Germline loops: CDR1 DFQATT, CDR2 SNEGSKA (reference sequence). Trimming took 5 bases from V and 3 from J; bases not matched to a gene: 7. The CDR3 DNA reads as TGCAGTGCTGCTCCTAGCGGCATCTACGAGCAGTACTTC. As protein: CSAAPSGIYEQYF.

Only a few counts were recorded for this clonotype. The V and J genes are TRBV20-1 and TRBJ2-7, with D perhaps TRBD2 (7 bases). This CDR3 region has 14 residues. The germline V gene encodes CDR1 DFQATT and CDR2 SNEGSKA (reference sequence). Deletions cut 2 bases from V and 7 bases from J, with 18 bases between. This CDR3 reads CSARPGEGVGEQYF. CDR3 in DNA: TGCAGTGCTAGACCAGGGGAGGGTGTCGGGGAGCAGTACTTC.

This clonotype was observed a handful of times. The chain uses TRBV6-2 or TRBV6-3 and TRBJ2-6, with D perhaps being TRBD1 or TRBD2 (5 bases each). V was cut by 2 bases and J by 1 base, with 12 bases left in between. The CDR3 runs to 17 residues. The germline gives CDR1 MNHEY, CDR2 SVGEGT. The CDR3 here is CASSYGRGVSGANVLTF. The CDR3 region has the DNA TGTGCCAGCAGTTACGGCCGGGGCGTATCTGGGGCCAACGTCCTGACTTTC.

V is TRBV27 and J is TRBJ2-1; D remains ambiguous. V dropped 0 bases and J dropped 4 bases, with 7 bases sitting between them. Germline lookup yields CDR1 MNHEY and CDR2 SMNVEV (reference sequence). This CDR3 has 14 amino acids. CDR3 sequence (DNA): TGTGCCAGCAGTTTATCAGGCAGATACAATGAGCAGTTCTTC. Its protein product is CASSLSGRYNEQFF.

The chain recombines TRBV7-2 with TRBJ2-7; TRBD1 might be the D (5 bases). V lost 0 bases, J lost 0 bases, and 6 bases lay in between. CDR3 length: 14 amino acids. Germline assignment: CDR1 SGHTA and CDR2 FQGNSA. CDR3 in amino acids: CASSLAGHSYEQYF. CDR3 DNA: TGTGCCAGCAGCTTAGCGGGGCACTCCTACGAGCAGTACTTC.

The genes are TRBV7-2 and TRBJ1-5, with TRBD1 matching over 8 bases. CDR1 SGHTA and CDR2 FQGNSA come from the germline V gene. The CDR3 consists of 16 residues. J lost 2 bases, V lost 5 bases, and 8 bases had no gene match. In DNA form, the CDR3 reads TGTGCCAGCAGCACCGCCCCGGGACAGGGCAATCAGCCCCAGCATTTT. Translated: CASSTAPGQGNQPQHF.

In its sample, this clonotype was seen a few times. The rearrangement joins TRBV29-1 to TRBJ2-1, with a weak D call TRBD1 (6 bases). The germline gives CDR1 SQVTM, CDR2 ANQGSEA. V shed 7 bases and J shed 0 bases, with 13 bases lying between them. This CDR3 is 14 amino acids long. As DNA, the CDR3 is TGCAGCGCGACCCAGGGGAGCTCCTACAATGAGCAGTTCTTC. Residues: CSATQGSSYNEQFF.

The chain employs TRBV9 and TRBJ2-5, with 11 bases lining up with TRBD2. This CDR3 comprises 16 residues. Unmatched junction bases numbered 4, after V lost 0 bases and J lost 3 bases. Germline V gives CDR1 SGDLS, CDR2 YYNGEE. The CDR3 DNA follows: TGTGCCAGCAGCGTAGGGGGGGGACTAGCGGAAGAGACCCAGTACTTC. This sequence encodes CASSVGGGLAEETQYF.

This chain uses TRBV4-2 with TRBJ2-1; a possible D gene is TRBD2 (6 bases). The CDR3 has 16 amino acids. CDR1 is LGHNA and CDR2 is YNFKEQ in the germline V gene. V dropped 5 bases and J dropped 0 bases, with 14 bases sitting between them. CDR3 residues: CASSASPGGSYNEQFF. The CDR3 bases are TGTGCCAGCAGCGCATCCCCCGGGGGCTCCTACAATGAGCAGTTCTTC.